These 27 T cell receptor beta chains originate from one sample sequenced in a study of blood T cell repertoires in COVID-19. Assay used: immunoSEQ multiplex PCR; TCRdb lists only in-frame clones, some missing. The sample yields 300,000 to 450,000 clones, around 85% seen once. Sequenced sample: peripheral blood. The receptors shown here come from a young woman with acute or convalescent COVID-19.

This chain links TRBV28 with TRBJ2-1; weak D call: TRBD2 (6 bases). Trimming removed 8 bases at V and 3 bases at J, with 14 bases between. The germline V gene encodes CDR1 MDHEN and CDR2 SYDVKM. This CDR3 comprises 14 residues. CDR3 sequence (DNA): TGTGCCAGCGTCTTTGGGGGGAACTACAATGAGCAGTTCTTC. Translation: CASVFGGNYNEQFF.

V usage is TRBV2 and J usage is TRBJ1-5; no clear D. In germline, CDR1 is SNHLY, CDR2 FYNNEI. The V end lost 8 bases, the J end lost 0 bases, and 5 bases lay between the germline ends. The CDR3 loop spans 12 amino acids. The CDR3 DNA reads as TGTGCCAGCGAGGATAGCAATCAGCCCCAGCATTTT. Its protein product is CASEDSNQPQHF. Supplemented by reference TRBV2 and TRBJ1-5, the full variable domain reads EPEVTQTPSHQVTQMGQEVILRCVPISNHLYFYWYRQILGQKVEFLVSFYNNEISEKSEIFDDQFSVERPDGSNFTLKIRSTKLEDSAMYFCASEDSNQPQHFGDGTRLSIL.

The genes are TRBV6-1 and TRBJ1-2, with 7 bases identical to TRBD1. Germline assignment: CDR1 MNHNS and CDR2 SASEGT. The CDR3 has 14 residues. The junction had 4 bases not matched to a gene; V was cut back by 0 bases and J by 6 bases. The CDR3: CASSEADRMNGYTF. For the CDR3, the DNA is TGTGCCAGCAGTGAAGCGGACAGGATGAATGGCTACACCTTC.

V usage is TRBV7-2 and J usage is TRBJ1-2; unclear D gene. Germline CDR1 SGHTA, CDR2 FQGNSA. There are 14 residues in the CDR3. V was cut by 3 bases and J by 0 bases, with 8 bases left in between. As DNA, the CDR3 is TGTGCCAGCAGCTTCCCGGAGGCTAACTATGGCTACACCTTC. Residues: CASSFPEANYGYTF. Looking up the rest from reference TRBV7-2 and TRBJ1-2 gives the full variable domain: GAGVSQSPSNKVTEKGKDVELRCDPISGHTALYWYRQSLGQGLEFLIYFQGNSAPDKSGLPSDRFSAERTGGSVSTLTIQRTQQEDSAVYLCASSFPEANYGYTFGSGTRLTVV.

The chain carries TRBV2 and TRBJ2-3; 11 bases match TRBD2. The CDR3 contains 19 residues. The germline CDR1 and CDR2 sequences are SNHLY and FYNNEI. Unmatched junction bases numbered 17, after V lost 8 bases and J lost 1 base. CDR3 loop: CASCCRVSLAGGRTDTQYF. The CDR3 bases are TGTGCCAGCTGCTGCAGGGTATCCCTAGCGGGAGGACGCACAGATACGCAGTATTTT.

This clone has just one count. The chain recombines TRBV24-1 with TRBJ1-2; no reliable D call. The CDR3 is 13 residues long. V was trimmed by 0 bases and J by 8 bases, leaving 9 bases between them. Germline CDR1 reads KGHDR; CDR2 reads SFDVKD. The DNA of the CDR3 is TGTGCCACCAGTGATTTGGCTACGGGGGGCTACACCTTC. It encodes CATSDLATGGYTF.

This clone has more than one count but fewer than ten. The genes are TRBV6-2 or TRBV6-3 and TRBJ2-7; 7 nucleotides agree with TRBD1. Germline CDR1 MNHEY, CDR2 SVGEGT. V dropped 4 bases and J dropped 6; count of bases not matched to a gene: 6. The CDR3 is made up of 13 amino acids. CDR3 DNA sequence: TGTGCCAGCAGTTTATCGACAGGGAGCGAGCAGTACTTC. It encodes CASSLSTGSEQYF.

The genes are TRBV5-1 and TRBJ2-7, with a possible D match to TRBD2 (5 bases). The CDR3 contains 15 residues. Germline V lookup: CDR1 SGHRS, CDR2 YFSETQ. V lost 4 bases and J lost 2, with 16 bases in between. CDR3 in amino acids: CASSLLPGLAYEQYF. The CDR3, as DNA: TGCGCCAGCAGCCTGCTGCCGGGATTAGCCTACGAGCAGTACTTC.

The chain links TRBV5-5 to TRBJ1-1; D gene uncertain. CDR3 size: 13 residues. Germline V CDR1 and CDR2: SGHKS, YYEKEE (reference sequence). Deletions cut 5 bases from V and 1 base from J, with 9 bases between. CDR3 amino acids: CASSSTRNTEAFF. The CDR3 DNA follows: TGTGCCAGCAGTTCCACAAGGAACACTGAAGCTTTCTTT. Using reference TRBV5-5 and TRBJ1-1 for the parts outside the CDR3, the full variable domain is DAGVTQSPTHLIKTRGQQVTLRCSPISGHKSVSWYQQVLGQGPQFIFQYYEKEERGRGNFPDRFSARQFPNYSSELNVNALLLGDSALYLCASSSTRNTEAFFGQGTRLTVV.

The V call is TRBV6-5, the J call TRBJ2-6, with D possibly being TRBD1 (5 bases). From germline, CDR1 is MNHEY and CDR2 SVGAGI. V gave up 10 bases and J gave up 0 bases, with 10 bases separating them. The CDR3 has 14 amino acids. The CDR3 DNA reads TGTGCCAACCGAGACAGCTCTGGGGCCAACGTCCTGACTTTC. It translates to CANRDSSGANVLTF.

The gene calls are TRBV18 and TRBJ1-1; 11 bases align to TRBD1. Germline V CDR1 and CDR2: KGHSH, LQKENI. The CDR3 runs 15 residues. J was trimmed by 4 bases and V by 5 bases; bases with no gene match: 6. CDR3 sequence reads: CASSYGTGGGTEAFF. The CDR3 nucleotides read TGTGCCAGCTCATACGGGACAGGGGGTGGCACTGAAGCTTTCTTT.

This chain links TRBV7-2 with TRBJ1-5; D possibly corresponds to TRBD1 (5 bases). Germline V gives CDR1 SGHTA, CDR2 FQGNSA. This CDR3 is built from 14 residues. The germline V and J ends were trimmed by 2 bases and 6 bases, with 11 bases remaining between them. The CDR3 DNA follows: TGTGCCAGCAGCTTAATGGGGGGGGGTCAGCCCCAGCATTTT. Its protein product is CASSLMGGGQPQHF.

The rearrangement uses TRBV5-6 and TRBJ1-6; 10 bases map to TRBD1. Germline lookup yields CDR1 SGHDT and CDR2 YYEEEE. CDR3 length: 15 amino acids. V trimming: 4 bases; J trimming: 7 bases; junction bases outside the gene matches: 5. The CDR3 here is CASSTGTGVNSPLHF. DNA for the CDR3: TGTGCCAGCAGCACCGGGACAGGGGTCAATTCACCCCTCCACTTT.

J is TRBJ2-1 and V is TRBV9; 10 nucleotides match TRBD2. Germline V gene sequence: CDR1 SGDLS, CDR2 YYNGEE. The length of the CDR3 is 13 residues. V gave up 3 bases and J gave up 8 bases; unmatched junction bases: 2. CDR3 in amino acids: CASSGLAGYEQFF. CDR3 nucleotides: TGTGCCAGCAGCGGACTAGCGGGTTATGAGCAGTTCTTC.

The rearrangement links TRBV12-3 or TRBV12-4 to TRBJ2-1, with 11 nucleotides matching TRBD2. With V trimmed by 1 base and J by 15 bases, 5 bases remained unmatched. CDR3 length: 13 amino acids. The CDR3 loop reads CASSLGLAGRVFF. In DNA form, the CDR3 reads TGTGCCAGCAGTTTAGGACTAGCGGGGCGGGTGTTCTTC.

The chain carries TRBV3-1 (or the pseudogene TRBV3-2) and TRBJ2-3; the match to TRBD2 covers 13 bases. The CDR3 spans 16 residues. V was clipped by 5 bases and J by 3 bases; unmatched bases: 5. CDR1 and CDR2 from the germline V gene are LGHDT and YNNKEL (reference sequence). CDR3 nucleotide sequence: TGTGCCAGCAGCTCCAGACTAGCGGGGGGAACAGATACGCAGTATTTT. Its translation: CASSSRLAGGTDTQYF.

The chain couples TRBV27 to TRBJ1-1; tentative D call: TRBD1 (5 bases). Trimming left V 2 bases short and J 6 bases short, with 10 bases between. From germline, CDR1 is MNHEY and CDR2 SMNVEV (reference sequence). The length of the CDR3 is 13 residues. DNA for the CDR3: TGTGCCAGCAGTTTACGGGCAGGGCCTGAAGCTTTCTTT. Encoded protein: CASSLRAGPEAFF.

The chain employs TRBV7-9 and TRBJ2-1; 8 bases are shared with TRBD1. The CDR3 loop spans 13 amino acids. V dropped 6 bases and J dropped 9; count of bases not matched to a gene: 7. Per the germline V gene, CDR1 is SEHNR and CDR2 is FQNEAQ (reference sequence). CDR3: CASRGQAAGEQFF. DNA of the CDR3: TGTGCCAGCAGGGGACAGGCGGCGGGTGAGCAGTTCTTC.

The chain joins TRBV7-3 to TRBJ2-7, with 8 bases lining up with TRBD2. The germline V gene encodes CDR1 SGHTA and CDR2 FQGTGA. CDR3 length: 13 residues. Trimming removed 3 bases from V and 6 bases from J; junction bases left unmatched: 4. The CDR3 region is CASSLLAGSEQYF. The CDR3 DNA sequence: TGTGCCAGCAGCTTGCTAGCGGGCTCCGAGCAGTACTTC.

The CDR3 loop reads CASSYGPTGRYGYTF. DNA of the CDR3: TGTGCCAGCAGTTACGGGCCGACAGGGAGATATGGCTACACCTTC. The V and J genes are TRBV6-5 and TRBJ1-2; 7 positions agree with TRBD1. Germline lookup yields CDR1 MNHEY and CDR2 SVGAGI. The CDR3 has 15 residues. Trimming took 2 bases from V and 5 from J; bases not matched to a gene: 8.

V usage is TRBV7-3 and J usage is TRBJ1-5; unclear D gene. Between the trimmed V and J ends, which lost 2 bases and 0 bases, there was a span of 8 bases. This CDR3 region has 15 residues. Germline CDR1 reads SGHTA; CDR2 reads FQGTGA. This chain's CDR3 is CASSLPVYSNQPQHF. The CDR3 DNA reads as TGTGCCAGCAGCTTACCCGTATATAGCAATCAGCCCCAGCATTTT.

The chain employs TRBV24-1 and TRBJ2-3; D call uncertain. V dropped 4 bases and J dropped 3 bases, with 4 bases sitting between them. The germline V gene has CDR1 KGHDR and CDR2 SFDVKD. The CDR3 has 12 amino acids. The CDR3 DNA sequence: TGTGCCACCAGTGACTCGACAGATACGCAGTATTTT. Translation gives CATSDSTDTQYF.

This chain joins TRBV4-1 and TRBJ1-4; tentative D call: TRBD1 (5 bases). From germline, CDR1 is MGHRA and CDR2 YSYEKL. This CDR3 has 13 amino acids. Trimming cost V 0 bases and J 7 bases, with 6 bases left between them. For the CDR3, the DNA is TGCGCCAGCAGCCAAGAGGGGGGTGAAAAACTGTTTTTT. It translates to CASSQEGGEKLFF.

This rearrangement joins TRBV24-1 to TRBJ2-3; 8 bases are shared with TRBD1. The CDR3 consists of 16 residues. With V trimmed by 1 base and J by 5 bases, 7 bases remained unmatched. Germline values: CDR1 KGHDR, CDR2 SFDVKD. The DNA of the CDR3 is TGTGCCACCAGTGATTTTCGGACAGGGAATAAAGATACGCAGTATTTT. As protein: CATSDFRTGNKDTQYF.

This clone occurred once. The chain employs TRBV19 and TRBJ1-1; a possible D gene is TRBD1 (6 bases). Germline CDR1 LNHDA, CDR2 SQIVND (reference sequence). This CDR3 region has 12 residues. V lost 5 bases and J 6 bases, leaving 10 bases between the germline ends. The CDR3 reads CASSLGGAEAFF. The CDR3 region has the DNA TGTGCCAGTAGTCTTGGGGGCGCTGAAGCTTTCTTT.

V and J are TRBV9 and TRBJ1-2, with a weak D call TRBD1 (5 bases). V was cut by 1 base and J by 3 bases, with 7 bases left in between. Germline values: CDR1 SGDLS, CDR2 YYNGEE. The CDR3 totals 13 residues. CDR3 coding DNA: TGTGCCAGCAGCGTAACACAGGACTATGGCTACACCTTC. As protein: CASSVTQDYGYTF.

The CDR3 is CASSVLAGGSPSTDTQYF. CDR3 nucleotides: TGTGCCAGCAGCGTCCTAGCGGGGGGGTCTCCTAGCACAGATACGCAGTATTTT. The rearrangement joins TRBV9 to TRBJ2-3; 12 nucleotides match TRBD2. Germline V lookup: CDR1 SGDLS, CDR2 YYNGEE. J was trimmed by 0 bases and V by 2 bases; bases with no gene match: 7. The CDR3 is 18 residues long.